The text below deals with one T cell receptor beta chain. This record comes from a study of blood T cell repertoires in COVID-19. Whole-study context: COVID-19 samples collected from the United States, Italy and Spain covered acute and convalescent phases.

As processed by the authors: How many nucleated cells were present was estimated from reference gene primer amplification. Clones were read by immunoSEQ multiplex PCR, and TCRdb kept only the in-frame ones, dropping some. For V, J and clone size, that table is used; D and trimming come from the DNA. In the table there are about 290,000 clones, roughly nine tenths of which are singletons. The trim removed 2 bases at V and 7 bases at J, leaving 4 bases unmatched. Germline values: CDR1 LGHNA, CDR2 YSLEER. The CDR3 is 16 amino acids. Participants' own reports of clinical history determined their cohort assignment. Recovered Cohort 3 donors showed two negative PCRs, clearance, or symptom resolution.

The receptor's source is a woman aged 40 to 50 who had recovered from COVID-19. This chain joins TRBV4-3 and TRBJ2-3; TRBD2 agrees at 15 bases. Source material: PBMCs or T cells enriched from blood (not recorded which). The CDR3 region has the DNA TGCGCCAGCAGCCAACCCGGGACTAGCGGGAGGAATACGCAGTATTTT. It is translated as CASSQPGTSGRNTQYF.